These 5 T cell receptor beta chains were sequenced from one sample in a study of response to subunit inactivated influenza vaccine. TCRdb passed the RT-PCR reads through MiXCR, listing each CDR3 protein once. Here the sample spans roughly 620,000 distinct CDR3 sequences, about 11% being singletons. These data are also associated with another study on T cells expressing NK-cell markers. From that study: In generating TCR beta cDNA, 5'RACE template switching with UMIs was used.

Sequencing used PBMCs from blood, obtained on the day of vaccination. The receptors originated from a man aged 45-65 years who received an inactivated influenza vaccine.

This clonotype occurred a few times. The chain carries TRBV20-1 and TRBJ2-2, with 15 bases matching TRBD2. V shed 6 bases, J shed 4 bases, and the junction held 3 bases outside the gene matches. This CDR3 comprises 15 residues. Looked up from germline, CDR1 is DFQATT and CDR2 is SNEGSKA (reference sequence). The DNA of the CDR3 is TGCAGTGCCAGGACTAGCGGGAGGGCCACCGGGGAGCTGTTTTTT. This gives the protein CSARTSGRATGELFF.

This clonotype was picked up a small number of times. V is TRBV2 and J is TRBJ2-1, with TRBD2 identical over 8 bases. CDR3 length: 15 residues. Germline V gene data show CDR1 as SNHLY and CDR2 as FYNNEI. With 6 bases clipped from V and 10 bases from J, the junction kept 14 bases outside the gene matches. CDR3 residues: CASRERGTQRGEQFF. Written as DNA, the CDR3 is TGTGCCAGCAGGGAGCGGGGAACCCAGCGGGGGGAGCAGTTCTTC. The complete variable domain, with remaining parts taken from reference TRBV2 and TRBJ2-1, reads EPEVTQTPSHQVTQMGQEVILRCVPISNHLYFYWYRQILGQKVEFLVSFYNNEISEKSEIFDDQFSVERPDGSNFTLKIRSTKLEDSAMYFCASRERGTQRGEQFFGPGTRLTVL.

There are a few counts of this clonotype. This chain connects TRBV6-4 to TRBJ2-2; D gene ambiguous. This CDR3 is 16 amino acids long. Trimming left V 6 bases short and J 4 bases short, with 18 bases between. The V gene's germline CDR1 is MRHNA and CDR2 SNTAGT. The CDR3 nucleotides are TGTGCCAGCAGCCAAAGGTCCCAGGTCACCACCGGGGAGCTGTTTTTT. Translated, it gives CASSQRSQVTTGELFF.

The chain has TRBV28 and TRBJ2-2; D remains unclear. Germline V gene sequence: CDR1 MDHEN, CDR2 SYDVKM. This CDR3 contains 13 residues. Trimming pared 9 bases from V and 2 bases from J, leaving 10 bases between. Here the CDR3 reads CASSKGNTGELFF. CDR3 DNA: TGTGCCAGTAGCAAGGGAAACACCGGGGAGCTGTTTTTT.

This clonotype was counted at least ten times. The V call is TRBV7-6, the J call TRBJ2-3; the match to TRBD2 covers 13 bases. V shed 5 bases, J shed 3 bases, and the junction held 5 bases outside the gene matches. CDR1 and CDR2 (germline): SGHVS, FNYEAQ. The CDR3 runs 16 residues. In nucleotides, the CDR3 is TGTGCCAGCAGCCATAGACTAGCGGGGGGAACAGATACGCAGTATTTT. This sequence encodes CASSHRLAGGTDTQYF.